Ten or more counts support the clone carrying this T cell receptor (beta chain). Its target is unknown. V lost 5 bases and J 4 bases, leaving 16 bases between the germline ends. This CDR3 is built from 15 residues. Per germline, CDR1 SGHTA and CDR2 FQGNSA. Naive CD8 T cells were FACS-sorted by CD8+CD4-CCR7+CD45RA+ markers. The data originate from a study of molecular identifiers for immune sequencing clone quantification. The study's findings and limits: Clones above 20 RNA copies held over 99% of effector molecules, under 1% in naive cells.

Previously described methods with listed TCR primers produced the bulk TCR libraries. In TCRdb, the PCR reads were re-called with MiXCR into one record per CDR3 protein. Here the sample spans more than 250,000 distinct CDR3 sequences, about 22% being singletons. This sequence was found in a human donor in good health. Some libraries in this study had Jurkat cell RNA spiked in. The genes are TRBV7-2 and TRBJ2-3; D tentatively fits TRBD1 or TRBD2 (6 bases each). Sequencing was performed on naive CD8+ T cells from blood, with Jurkat cell RNA spiked in. Regarding subset: FACS-sorted CD8+CD4-CCR7+CD45RA+ naive T cells. The CDR3 DNA is TGTGCCAGCAGCCCAGGGGTAGTAGCGGCAGATACGCAGTATTTT. It translates to CASSPGVVAADTQYF.